The TCR beta chain described here comes from a study of post-analysis software for immune sequencing data. Study-wide results and caveats: Relative to controls, patients had five TRBV segments at higher frequency, with TRBV5-6, TRBV5-1 and TRBV20-1 among these.

About this clonotype itself: Its antigen is unknown.

Sequencing libraries made from TCR beta cDNA carried unique molecular identifiers. The source material, about 0.9 to 10 million T cells, gave rise to about 460,000 cDNA molecules. TCRdb re-called the PCR reads with MiXCR, one entry per CDR3 protein. The sample shows 750,000 to 900,000 distinct CDR3 sequences, about 45% of them seen only once. CDR3 length: 12 amino acids. The clonotype originates from a girl aged 10 to 17 with multiple sclerosis. The genes are TRBV21-1 and TRBJ2-5; the D call TRBD1 from the table was never checked on the DNA. TRBV21-1 is classified as a pseudogene. The sequencing sample was made of blood. This CDR3 is CAARGRDETQYF. The DNA for the CDR3 is TGTGCCGCACGGGGCAGGGATGAGACCCAGTACTTC.